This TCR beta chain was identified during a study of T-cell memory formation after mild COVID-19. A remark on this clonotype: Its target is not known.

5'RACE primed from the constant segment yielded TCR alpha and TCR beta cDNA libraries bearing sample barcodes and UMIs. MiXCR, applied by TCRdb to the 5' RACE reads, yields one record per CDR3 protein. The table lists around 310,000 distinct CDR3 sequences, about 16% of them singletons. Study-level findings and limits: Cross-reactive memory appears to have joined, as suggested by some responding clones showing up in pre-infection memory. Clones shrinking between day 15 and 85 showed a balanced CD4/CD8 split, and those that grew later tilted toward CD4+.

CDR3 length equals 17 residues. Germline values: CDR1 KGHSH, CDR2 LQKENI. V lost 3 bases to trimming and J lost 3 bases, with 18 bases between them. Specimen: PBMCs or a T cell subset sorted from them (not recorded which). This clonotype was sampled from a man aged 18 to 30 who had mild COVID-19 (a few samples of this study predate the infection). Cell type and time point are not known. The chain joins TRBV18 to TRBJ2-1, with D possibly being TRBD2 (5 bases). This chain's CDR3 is CASSPLPPPGYYNEQFF. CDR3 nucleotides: TGTGCCAGCTCACCGCTTCCACCCCCGGGGTACTACAATGAGCAGTTCTTC.